Each of the 17 T cell receptor beta chains below was sequenced from the same sample in a study of T-cell reconstitution after alpha-beta-depleted transplantation in children. This sample's TCRbeta library carried unique molecular identifier barcodes. TCRdb reprocessed the PCR reads with MiXCR, giving one entry per CDR3 protein. Of roughly 180,000 distinct CDR3 sequences in the sample, approximately 14% were seen once. Specimen: PBMCs from the stem cell graft donor, collected from the stem cell graft. The source of these receptors is a human donor who donated a stem cell graft to a child with acute lymphoblastic leukemia.

This clonotype was found a few times. V is TRBV9 and J is TRBJ2-7; D not certain. Trimming took off 4 bases at V and 5 bases at J, with 10 bases between the two ends. The CDR3 is made up of 12 amino acids. Germline V CDR1 and CDR2: SGDLS, YYNGEE. The CDR3 sequence: CASSSSYHEQYF. As DNA, the CDR3 is TGTGCCAGCAGCTCCTCCTATCACGAGCAGTACTTC.

The table lists this clonotype with a few counts. CDR3 protein: CASSPVGTGNKNIQYF. Written as DNA, the CDR3 is TGTGCCAGCTCACCAGTTGGGACAGGGAATAAAAACATTCAGTACTTC. The V call is TRBV18, the J call TRBJ2-4, with 9 bases aligning to TRBD1. CDR1 is KGHSH and CDR2 is LQKENI in the germline V gene. The CDR3 spans 16 residues. V shed 2 bases and J 4 bases; nucleotides not matched to a gene: 6. Based on the CDR3 plus reference TRBV18 and TRBJ2-4, the full variable domain is NAGVMQNPRHLVRRRGQEARLRCSPMKGHSHVYWYRQLPEEGLKFMVYLQKENIIDESGMPKERFSAEFPKEGPSILRIQQVVRGDSAAYFCASSPVGTGNKNIQYFGAGTRLSVL.

The gene calls are TRBV10-3 and TRBJ2-1; D is possibly TRBD1 or TRBD2 (6 bases each). Germline lookup yields CDR1 ENHRY and CDR2 SYGVKD. Trimming took 3 bases from V and 5 from J, leaving 23 bases between them. The CDR3 loop spans 18 amino acids. The CDR3 bases are TGTGCCATCAGTGACAATTTGGGGGGCGGGATCCCCCACAATGAGCAGTTCTTC. Protein sequence: CAISDNLGGGIPHNEQFF.

This clonotype was observed at least ten times. The rearrangement links TRBV5-8 to TRBJ2-3, with 7 positions matching TRBD2. Germline V CDR1 and CDR2: SGHTS, YDEGEE. The J segment lost 6 bases and the V segment lost 3 bases, leaving 10 bases of the junction unmatched. This CDR3 is built from 15 residues. The CDR3: CASSSLGRAEDTQYF. CDR3 nucleotides: TGTGCCAGCAGCTCCCTGGGGAGGGCCGAGGATACGCAGTATTTT.

The chain links TRBV20-1 to TRBJ2-7; 9 nucleotides line up with TRBD1. In germline, CDR1 is DFQATT, CDR2 SNEGSKA (reference sequence). The CDR3 length is 13 residues. The ends lost 5 bases at V and 2 bases at J; junction bases unmatched: 4. This CDR3 is CSAAGTGTYEQYF. The DNA for the CDR3 is TGCAGTGCTGCCGGGACAGGGACCTACGAGCAGTACTTC.

This clonotype was counted ten times or more. This chain joins TRBV5-1 and TRBJ2-7; the D is unclear. The V gene lost 0 bases and the J gene lost 2 bases, with 6 bases spanning the gap. This CDR3 spans 13 amino acids. Per the germline V gene, CDR1 is SGHRS and CDR2 is YFSETQ. CDR3: CASSLDRTYEQYF. The CDR3 DNA reads TGCGCCAGCAGCTTGGACAGAACCTACGAGCAGTACTTC.

This clonotype occurred many times. J is TRBJ2-7 and V is TRBV28; D is unresolved. Trimming left V 5 bases short and J 5 bases short, with 19 bases between. The CDR3 has 15 residues. Germline CDR1 reads MDHEN; CDR2 reads SYDVKM. CDR3 in DNA: TGTGCCAGCAGTGCCATCCCCGTAATCCGGGACGAGCAGTACTTC. Its protein product is CASSAIPVIRDEQYF.

This clonotype was seen ten or more times. The genes are TRBV29-1 and TRBJ1-4, with unresolved D. CDR1 is SQVTM and CDR2 is ANQGSEA in the germline V gene. CDR3 length equals 11 residues. V lost 3 bases and J 6 bases, leaving 5 bases between the germline ends. CDR3 bases: TGCAGCGTTGAGGAGGATGAAAAACTGTTTTTT. It codes for CSVEEDEKLFF.

Regarding this clonotype: A much larger clonotype is one base distant, so this may be a read error. The CDR3, as DNA: TGCAGCGTTGTTACCCCCATGAGGATTGACACTGACGCTTTCTTT. Translation gives CSVVTPMRIDTDAFF. This chain uses TRBV29-1 with TRBJ1-1, with D unresolved. This CDR3 has 15 amino acids. Germline loops: CDR1 SQVTM, CDR2 ANQGSEA.

This clonotype was seen many times. This rearrangement joins TRBV10-3 to TRBJ2-7; D not resolved. CDR1 is ENHRY and CDR2 is SYGVKD in the germline V gene. Trimming shortened V by 4 bases and J by 8 bases, and 12 bases separated the two germline ends. The CDR3 covers 12 residues. The CDR3 nucleotides are TGTGCCATCAGTGGGAGCCTAGATCAGCAGTACTTC. This translates into CAISGSLDQQYF.

This clonotype was detected many times. Sequence at one end of the junction differs from germline and may be a read error. V is TRBV28 and J is TRBJ2-7, with 11 bases aligning to TRBD2. Per the germline V gene, CDR1 is MDHEN and CDR2 is SYDVKM. The CDR3 has 14 residues. The CDR3 region is CASSSPGLAGPLHF. In DNA, the CDR3 is TGTGCCAGCAGTTCCCCCGGACTAGCGGGCCCCCTACACTTC. The entire variable domain, with the rest obtained from reference TRBV28 and TRBJ2-7, is as follows: DVKVTQSSRYLVKRTGEKVFLECVQDMDHENMFWYRQDPGLGLRLIYFSYDVKMKEKGDIPEGYSVSREKKERFSLILESASTNQTSMYLCASSSPGLAGPLHFGPGTRLTVT.

The rearrangement joins TRBV10-3 to TRBJ2-7; a possible D gene is TRBD2 (6 bases). Germline-derived CDR1 and CDR2 are ENHRY and SYGVKD. V lost 4 bases to trimming and J lost 0 bases, with 16 bases between them. This CDR3 contains 16 residues. DNA of the CDR3: TGTGCCATCAGTGTAATACGTGGGAGGAGCTCCTACGAGCAGTACTTC. This gives the protein CAISVIRGRSSYEQYF.

The sample holds many counts of this clonotype. J is TRBJ1-4 and V is TRBV7-2, with D perhaps TRBD1 (6 bases). The CDR3 is 14 amino acids. Per the germline V gene, CDR1 is SGHTA and CDR2 is FQGNSA. V was pared by 4 bases and J by 4 bases, with 10 bases between. DNA of the CDR3: TGTGCCAGCAGCTCGACAGGCCATAATGAAAAACTGTTTTTT. It is translated as CASSSTGHNEKLFF.

This clonotype was counted at least ten times. The gene calls are TRBV12-3 or TRBV12-4 and TRBJ1-5; no clear D gene. Trimming took 7 bases from V and 2 from J, leaving 9 bases between them. The CDR3 totals 13 residues. This chain's CDR3 is CASTIRGNQPQHF. Here the CDR3 DNA reads TGTGCCAGCACAATAAGAGGCAATCAGCCCCAGCATTTT.

The sample holds a few counts of this clonotype. The chain carries TRBV5-1 and TRBJ2-7; D perhaps matches TRBD2 (6 bases). The germline V gene has CDR1 SGHRS and CDR2 YFSETQ. CDR3 length: 15 amino acids. The germline V and J ends were trimmed by 4 bases and 3 bases, with 17 bases remaining between them. CDR3 in DNA: TGCGCCAGCAGCGGCGGGACGGAGAATTACTACGAGCAGTACTTC. It specifies CASSGGTENYYEQYF.

This clonotype has ten or more counts. The rearrangement uses TRBV6-2 or TRBV6-3 and TRBJ2-5; either TRBD1 or TRBD2 may supply D (6 bases each). Germline CDR1 reads MNHEY; CDR2 reads SVGEGT. This CDR3 is built from 14 residues. Between the trimmed V and J ends, which lost 6 bases and 7 bases, there was a span of 18 bases. The CDR3 DNA reads as TGTGCCAGCAGCTACCCGGGGGCGCTAGTGACCCAGTACTTC. It is translated as CASSYPGALVTQYF.

This clonotype was detected many times. This chain connects TRBV7-2 to TRBJ2-2; 9 nucleotides agree with TRBD2. Germline V lookup: CDR1 SGHTA, CDR2 FQGNSA. The J segment lost 3 bases and the V segment lost 0 bases, leaving 5 bases of the junction unmatched. CDR3 length: 17 amino acids. The CDR3 DNA sequence: TGTGCCAGCAGCTTAGCTGTGGTAGCGGGAGACACCGGGGAGCTGTTTTTT. Translating it yields CASSLAVVAGDTGELFF. The full variable domain, in which reference TRBV7-2 and TRBJ2-2 provide the parts outside the CDR3, is GAGVSQSPSNKVTEKGKDVELRCDPISGHTALYWYRQSLGQGLEFLIYFQGNSAPDKSGLPSDRFSAERTGGSVSTLTIQRTQQEDSAVYLCASSLAVVAGDTGELFFGEGSRLTVL.